This entry describes one T cell receptor (beta chain). The specificity of this receptor is unknown. Per-base quality was not reported, and no clone a single base away is much larger than it. TCRbeta CDR3 regions were amplified from genomic DNA using the immunoSEQ Assay, a bias-controlled multiplex PCR. The original pipeline was this. The number of nucleated cells in each sample was estimated by amplification of reference gene primers within the assay. To quantify the absolute abundance of each unique TCRbeta CDR3 rearrangement, sequence reads were collapsed and filtered. Productive Simpson clonality was computed per sample as the square root of Simpson's diversity index over productive rearrangements. This is the immuneACCESS table as TCRdb keeps it, with only in-frame sequences that have V and J called. A part of the clones is gone; compared with another copy, unresolved V genes explain less than half, and the rest is unexplained. V and J calls and clone size are as listed in that table; D and trimming were resolved from the DNA. Within this sample are 200,000 to 300,000 clones, with roughly 81% of them counted one time only. The ten largest clonotypes hold under 4.5% of the sample.

The germline V gene provides CDR1 SGHRS and CDR2 YFSETQ. V has 4 bases trimmed and J has 2 bases trimmed; junction bases matching no gene number 6. From its cysteine to its phenylalanine, the CDR3 spans 15 amino acids. CDR3 DNA only is kept here, 45 bases in frame from base 1. The data originate from a study of blood T cell repertoires in COVID-19 (TCRdb year 2020). Some background on the complete study: Samples from collaborators originated in the United States, Italy and Spain and spanned both the acute and convalescent phases of COVID-19. The material from the prospective study consisted of cDNA or gDNA derived from T cells, B-cell-depleted T cells, or PBMCs. The dataset comprised deeply sampled blood TCRbeta repertoires from subjects exposed to, actively infected with, or recovered from COVID-19. A freely available public database, intended as a resource for researchers studying the immune response to SARS-CoV-2, is where the repertoires were released. Samples were obtained from the ongoing ImmuneRACE study (first 160 participants) and from over 1,000 subjects provided by 6 global collaborators. The sample metadata nearly always contained a de-identified subject ID, COVID-19 status, age in years and sex. Where HLA class I and class II types were available, the types were taken from metadata supplied by the sample provider, not from assay-based typing. What the study reported, not specific to this receptor: How much clinical and demographic metadata was included differed by source and by participant, and the metadata was provided uncurated.

Collaborating institutions collected whole blood in K2EDTA tubes following their own protocols. For TCRbeta analysis, collaborator samples were shipped as frozen whole blood, as isolated PBMCs, or as DNA extracted from either sample type. This receptor was obtained from a man in his fifties with acute or convalescent COVID-19. Sequenced input: peripheral blood. This sequence uses TRBV5-1 and TRBJ1-5; TRBD1 matches 7 bases in the middle. In nucleotides, the sequence is TGCGCCAGCAGCGCAACAGGGGAACGCAATCAGCCCCAGCATTTT. The translation is CASSATGERNQPQHF.